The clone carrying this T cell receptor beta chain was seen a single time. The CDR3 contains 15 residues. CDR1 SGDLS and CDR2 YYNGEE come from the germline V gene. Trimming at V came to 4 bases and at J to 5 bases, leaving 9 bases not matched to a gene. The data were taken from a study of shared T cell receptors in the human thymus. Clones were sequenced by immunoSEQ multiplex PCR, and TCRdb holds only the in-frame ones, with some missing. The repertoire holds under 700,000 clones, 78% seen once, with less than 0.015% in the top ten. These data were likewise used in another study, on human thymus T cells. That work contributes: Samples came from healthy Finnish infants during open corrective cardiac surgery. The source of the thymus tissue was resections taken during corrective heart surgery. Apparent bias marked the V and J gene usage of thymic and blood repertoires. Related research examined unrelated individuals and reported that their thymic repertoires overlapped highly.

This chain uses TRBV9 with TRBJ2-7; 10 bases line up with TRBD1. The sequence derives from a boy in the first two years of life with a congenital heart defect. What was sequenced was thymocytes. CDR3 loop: CASSPRDRGQNEQYF. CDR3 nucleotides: TGTGCCAGCAGCCCCCGGGACAGGGGACAAAACGAGCAGTACTTC.